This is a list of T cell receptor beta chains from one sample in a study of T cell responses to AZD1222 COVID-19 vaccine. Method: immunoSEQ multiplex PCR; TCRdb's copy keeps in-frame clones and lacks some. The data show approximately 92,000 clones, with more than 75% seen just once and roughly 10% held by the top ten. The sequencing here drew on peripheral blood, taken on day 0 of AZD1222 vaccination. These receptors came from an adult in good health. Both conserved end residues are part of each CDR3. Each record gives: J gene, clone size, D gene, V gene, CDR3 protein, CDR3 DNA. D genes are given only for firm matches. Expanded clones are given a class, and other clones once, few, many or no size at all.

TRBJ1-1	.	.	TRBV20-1	CSAIPTQRAFF	TGCAGTGCTATTCCAACCCAAAGAGCTTTCTTT
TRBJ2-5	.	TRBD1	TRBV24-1	CATSDLRDRVLQETQYF	TGTGCCACCAGTGATTTGAGGGACAGGGTACTCCAAGAGACCCAGTACTTC
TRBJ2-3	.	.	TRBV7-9	CAVAGLSRGDTQYF	TGTGCCGTCGCGGGCCTTTCGCGGGGAGATACGCAGTATTTT
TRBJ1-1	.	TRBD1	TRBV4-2	CASSQERRGQGGAFF	TGTGCCAGCAGCCAAGAAAGGCGGGGACAGGGTGGGGCTTTCTTT
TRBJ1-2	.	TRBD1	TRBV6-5	CASSPRDRGGYTF	TGTGCCAGCAGTCCCCGGGACAGGGGCGGCTACACCTTC
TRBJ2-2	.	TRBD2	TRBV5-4	CASSWGEGSTGELFF	TGTGCCAGCAGCTGGGGGGAGGGGAGCACCGGGGAGCTGTTTTTT
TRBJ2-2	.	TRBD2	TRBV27	CASSSSGSGTGELFF	TGTGCCAGCAGTTCTAGCGGGAGTGGTACCGGGGAGCTGTTTTTT
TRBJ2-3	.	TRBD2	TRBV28	CASSILGAGEITDTQYF	TGTGCCAGCAGCATACTGGGAGCGGGAGAGATCACAGATACGCAGTATTTT
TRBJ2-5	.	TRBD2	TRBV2	CASTGGLARLETQYF	TGTGCCAGCACGGGGGGACTAGCTAGACTTGAGACCCAGTACTTC
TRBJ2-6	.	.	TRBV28	CASSLSLGANVLTF	TGTGCCAGCAGTCTCTCGTTGGGGGCCAACGTCCTGACTTTC
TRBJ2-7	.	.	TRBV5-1	CASSLSVGDEQYF	TGCGCCAGCAGCTTGTCGGTAGGGGACGAGCAGTACTTC
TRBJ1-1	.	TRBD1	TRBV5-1	CASSFRTGGAPTEAFF	TGCGCCAGCAGCTTTCGGACAGGGGGTGCTCCCACTGAAGCTTTCTTT
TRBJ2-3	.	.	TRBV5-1	CASSPRRTDTQYF	TGCGCCAGCAGCCCTCGGCGGACAGATACGCAGTATTTT
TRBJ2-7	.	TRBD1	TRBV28	CASEDRRYEQYF	TGTGCCAGCGAGGACAGGCGATACGAGCAGTACTTC
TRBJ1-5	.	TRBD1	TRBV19	CASSSPGTGDQPQHF	TGTGCCAGTAGTAGCCCCGGGACAGGGGATCAGCCCCAGCATTTT
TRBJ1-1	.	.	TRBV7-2	CASSPEGGYPTEAFF	TGTGCCAGCAGCCCCGAAGGGGGATATCCGACTGAAGCTTTCTTT
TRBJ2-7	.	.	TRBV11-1	CASSLAVGQIIDYEQYF	TGTGCCAGCAGCTTAGCAGTCGGGCAGATTATAGACTACGAGCAGTACTTC
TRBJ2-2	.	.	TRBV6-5	CASSSTRGTGELFF	TGTGCCAGCAGTTCCACTAGGGGCACCGGGGAGCTGTTTTTT
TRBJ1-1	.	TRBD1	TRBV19	CASSIGTGAGQNTEAFF	TGTGCCAGTAGTATAGGGACAGGGGCGGGCCAGAACACTGAAGCTTTCTTT
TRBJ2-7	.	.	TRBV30	CAWSKGGDSYEQYF	TGTGCCTGGAGTAAGGGGGGAGACTCCTACGAGCAGTACTTC
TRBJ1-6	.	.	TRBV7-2	CASSTAGGLNSPLHF	TGTGCCAGCAGCACTGCGGGGGGCCTAAATTCACCCCTCCACTTT
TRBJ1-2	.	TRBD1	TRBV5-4	CASSGPGQGHGTF	TGTGCCAGCAGCGGACCGGGACAGGGTCACGGCACCTTC
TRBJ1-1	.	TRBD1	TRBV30	CAWTRLRQGVTEAFF	TGTGCCTGGACCCGCCTCAGACAGGGGGTGACTGAAGCTTTCTTT
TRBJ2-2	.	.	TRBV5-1	CASSSLASVNTGELFF	TGCGCCAGCAGCTCCCTCGCTAGCGTGAACACCGGGGAGCTGTTTTTT
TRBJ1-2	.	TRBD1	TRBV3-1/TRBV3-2	CASSQGTGSAYGYTF	TGTGCCAGCAGCCAAGGGACAGGCAGCGCCTATGGCTACACCTTC
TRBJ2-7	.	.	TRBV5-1	CASSGGQSSYEQYF	TGCGCCAGCAGCGGGGGGCAGAGCTCCTACGAGCAGTACTTC
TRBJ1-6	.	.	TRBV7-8	CASSPPNSPLHF	TGTGCCAGCAGCCCTCCTAATTCACCCCTCCACTTT
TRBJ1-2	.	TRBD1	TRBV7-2	CASSWDSANYGYTF	TGTGCCAGCAGCTGGGACAGTGCCAACTATGGCTACACCTTC
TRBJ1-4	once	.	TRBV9	CASSDLNEKLFF	TGTGCCAGCAGCGATCTGAATGAAAAACTGTTTTTT
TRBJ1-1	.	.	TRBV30	CAWRPGGQAEAFF	TGTGCCTGGAGGCCGGGGGGACAAGCTGAAGCTTTCTTT
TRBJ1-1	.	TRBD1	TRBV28	CASDRALNTEAFF	TGTGCCAGTGACAGGGCTTTGAACACTGAAGCTTTCTTT
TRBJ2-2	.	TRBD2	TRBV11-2	CASRGLANTGELFF	TGTGCCAGCAGGGGACTAGCGAACACCGGGGAGCTGTTTTTT
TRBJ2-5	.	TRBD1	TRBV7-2	CASSLSQGAVGETQYF	TGTGCCAGCAGCTTATCACAGGGGGCGGTCGGGGAGACCCAGTACTTC
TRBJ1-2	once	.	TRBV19	CASSRQIGMEGYTF	TGTGCCAGTAGTAGACAGATCGGAATGGAGGGCTACACCTTC
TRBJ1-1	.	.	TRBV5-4	CASNRDALNTEAFF	TGTGCCAGCAACCGGGACGCATTGAACACTGAAGCTTTCTTT
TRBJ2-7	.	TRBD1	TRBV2	CASRGPGQGTDEQYF	TGTGCCAGCCGGGGTCCGGGACAGGGGACCGACGAGCAGTACTTC
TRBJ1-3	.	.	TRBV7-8	CASSERGSGNTIYF	TGTGCCAGCAGCGAGAGAGGTTCTGGAAACACCATATATTTT
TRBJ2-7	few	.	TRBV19	CASSIGNNNEQYF	TGTGCCAGTAGTATTGGTAACAACAACGAGCAGTACTTC
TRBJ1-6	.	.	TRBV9	CASSHSGNGDSPLHF	TGTGCCAGCAGCCACTCGGGGAATGGAGATTCACCCCTCCACTTT
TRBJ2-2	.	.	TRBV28	CASSLPGPPTGELFF	TGTGCCAGCAGCCTACCGGGCCCCCCGACCGGGGAGCTGTTTTTT
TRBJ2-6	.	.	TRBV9	CASSVDPSGANVLTF	TGTGCCAGCAGCGTAGACCCCTCTGGGGCCAACGTCCTGACTTTC
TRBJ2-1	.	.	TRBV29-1	CSVSGTGNNEQFF	TGCAGCGTTTCCGGGACCGGAAACAATGAGCAGTTCTTC
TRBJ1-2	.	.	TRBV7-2	CASSFPSPSSTGTNYGYTF	TGTGCCAGCAGCTTCCCCTCCCCCTCCTCGACGGGAACTAACTATGGCTACACCTTC
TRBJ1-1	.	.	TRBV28	CASSLNRVGTEAFF	TGTGCCAGCAGTTTAAACAGGGTCGGGACTGAAGCTTTCTTT
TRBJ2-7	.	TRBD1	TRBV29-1	CSVNRGGYEQYF	TGCAGCGTTAACAGGGGCGGCTACGAGCAGTACTTC
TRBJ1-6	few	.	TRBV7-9	CASSLGGTRSYNSPLHF	TGTGCCAGCAGCTTAGGAGGGACGAGGTCCTATAATTCACCCCTCCACTTT
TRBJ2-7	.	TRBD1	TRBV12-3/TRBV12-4	CASSPTGVGEQYF	TGTGCCAGCAGCCCGACAGGGGTTGGCGAGCAGTACTTC
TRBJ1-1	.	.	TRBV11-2	CASSLGPRDTEAFF	TGTGCCAGCAGCTTAGGTCCCAGGGACACTGAAGCTTTCTTT
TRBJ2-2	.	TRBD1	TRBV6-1	CASSDQGAGVNTGELFF	TGTGCCAGCAGTGACCAGGGGGCCGGGGTGAACACCGGGGAGCTGTTTTTT
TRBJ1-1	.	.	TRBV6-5	CASTRPWGNTEAFF	TGTGCCAGCACCCGGCCATGGGGAAACACTGAAGCTTTCTTT
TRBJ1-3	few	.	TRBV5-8	CASSFGRDPGNTIYF	TGTGCCAGCAGCTTCGGGCGGGATCCTGGAAACACCATATATTTT
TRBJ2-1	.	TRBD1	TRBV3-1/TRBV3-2	CASSQWTGGPYNEQFF	TGTGCCAGCAGCCAGTGGACAGGTGGGCCCTACAATGAGCAGTTCTTC
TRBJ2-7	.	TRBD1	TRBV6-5	CASSSGTGASQYF	TGTGCCAGCAGTTCCGGGACAGGGGCGTCGCAGTACTTC